Listed here is a single T cell receptor (beta chain). Its antigen is undetermined. CDR1 is SGDLS and CDR2 is YYNGEE in the germline V gene. This CDR3 has 17 residues. With V trimmed by 4 bases and J by 2 bases, 7 bases remained unmatched. This sample was included in a study of cytomegalovirus exposure and HLA in healthy donors. Overall study results and limits: Clonal expansion was found to be greater in HLA-associated TCR beta chains than in equally common others in a later analysis. Prior analysis indicated that the majority of TCR beta V segments exhibited productivity approximately 87% or approximately 30% of the time. Association of a missense DCLRE1C variant with TCR beta V- and J-gene trimming was reported in a later analysis. Apart from CMV serostatus, no immune exposure information was available.

The PCR was carried out with 60 Vbeta primers and 13 Jbeta primers. Clones were sequenced by immunoSEQ multiplex PCR, and TCRdb holds only the in-frame ones, with some missing. The sample has roughly 73,000 clones. This sequence joins TRBV9 and TRBJ2-3; 13 bases align to TRBD2. This receptor was obtained from a female donor in good health and CMV-seropositive. The sequenced sample was PBMCs. CDR3 DNA sequence: TGTGCCAGCAGCCTTAGAGGGACTAGCGGGGTCACAGATACGCAGTATTTT. Its protein product is CASSLRGTSGVTDTQYF. Full variable domain (rest looked up from reference TRBV9 and TRBJ2-3): DSGVTQTPKHLITATGQRVTLRCSPRSGDLSVYWYQQSLDQGLQFLIQYYNGEERAKGNILERFSAQQFPDLHSELNLSSLELGDSALYFCASSLRGTSGVTDTQYFGPGTRLTVL.